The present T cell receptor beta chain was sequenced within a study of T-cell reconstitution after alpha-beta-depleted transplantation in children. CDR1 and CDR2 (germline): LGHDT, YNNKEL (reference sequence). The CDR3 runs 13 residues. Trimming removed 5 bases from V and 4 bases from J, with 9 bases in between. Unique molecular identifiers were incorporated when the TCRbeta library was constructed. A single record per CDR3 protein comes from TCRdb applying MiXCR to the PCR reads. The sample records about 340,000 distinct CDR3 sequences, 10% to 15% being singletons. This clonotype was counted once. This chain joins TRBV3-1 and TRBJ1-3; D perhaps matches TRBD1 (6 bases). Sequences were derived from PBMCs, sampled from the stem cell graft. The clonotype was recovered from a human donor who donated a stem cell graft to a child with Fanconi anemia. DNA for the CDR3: TGTGCCAGCAGCACAGGGTTCGGAAACACCATATATTTT. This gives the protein CASSTGFGNTIYF.